This TCR beta chain was recorded in a study of blood T cell repertoires in COVID-19 (dated by TCRdb to the early 2020s). Describing the broader study: Collaborator samples came from the United States, Italy and Spain and covered acute and convalescent phases of COVID-19. The prospective study material was composed of cDNA or gDNA derived from T cells, B-cell-depleted T cells, or PBMCs. The dataset comprised deeply sampled blood TCRbeta repertoires from subjects exposed to, actively infected with, or recovered from COVID-19. A freely available public database, intended as a resource for researchers studying the immune response to SARS-CoV-2, is where the repertoires were released. The samples were drawn from two sources: the first 160 participants of the ongoing ImmuneRACE study, and 950 to 1,500 subjects contributed by 6 global collaborators. Sample metadata almost always included a de-identified subject ID, COVID-19 status, age in years and sex. Where available, HLA class I and class II types were obtained from metadata supplied by the sample provider rather than from assay-based typing.

At one collaborating source in Seattle, patients were enrolled during active infection and were followed longitudinally through the course of disease. The collaborating institutions used their own protocols to collect whole blood in K2EDTA tubes. For TCRbeta analysis, collaborators shipped samples as frozen whole blood, isolated PBMCs, or DNA extracted from either of those sample types. Overall results and qualifications from the work: How much clinical and demographic metadata was included differed by source and by participant, and the metadata was provided uncurated.

Sequences MNHEY (CDR1) and SVGAGI (CDR2) are obtained from the germline V gene. The germline V end is reduced by 8 bases and the J end by 3 bases; junction bases left unmatched: 10. Including cysteine and phenylalanine, the CDR3 has 15 amino acids. Just CDR3 DNA is preserved here, 45 bases in frame from base 1. TCRbeta CDR3 regions were amplified from genomic DNA using the immunoSEQ Assay, a bias-controlled multiplex PCR. On the authors' methods: The number of nucleated cells in each sample was estimated from the amplification of reference gene primers within the assay. To quantify the absolute abundance of each unique TCRbeta CDR3 rearrangement, sequence reads were collapsed and filtered. Productive Simpson clonality was computed per sample as the square root of Simpson's diversity index over productive rearrangements. Entries here come from immuneACCESS through TCRdb and include only in-frame sequences with V and J called. Some clones fail to appear in such tables; in the studies checked, an unresolved V gene covers under half of the shortfall, and the cause of the remainder is unknown. That table furnishes V, J and clone size, whereas the DNA furnished D and trimming. In this sample the table shows 160,000 or so clones, roughly 84% of which occur a single time. 5% to 6% of the sample is in the top ten clones.

Regarding this clone: What this receptor recognizes is not known. Within one base of it there is no much larger clone, and no base qualities were kept.

The sequenced sample consisted of peripheral blood. This TCR was sampled from a woman in her forties or fifties with COVID-19, enrolled during active disease. Recombination linked TRBV6-5 to TRBJ2-7; TRBD1 aligns with 10 central bases. The CDR3 reads CASQYAGQGHYEQYF. The DNA reads as follows: TGTGCCAGCCAATACGCGGGACAGGGGCACTACGAGCAGTACTTC.